The clone carrying this T cell receptor (beta chain) was found a few times. The length of the CDR3 is 15 residues. Looked up from germline, CDR1 is SGHRS and CDR2 is YFSETQ. Trimming stripped 0 bases from V and 4 bases from J, with 13 bases between. This sample stems from a study of T-cell memory formation after mild COVID-19. TCRalpha and TCRbeta libraries used 5'RACE with constant-segment primers and UMIs. MiXCR, run by TCRdb on the 5' RACE reads, gives a single entry per CDR3 protein. The data show approximately 300,000 distinct CDR3 sequences, with roughly 15% seen just once and under 25% held by the top ten.

This sequence was found in a man aged 18-30 years who had mild COVID-19 (a few samples of this study predate the infection). Cell type and time point are not known. Material: PBMCs or a T cell subset sorted from them (not recorded which). This sequence joins TRBV5-1 and TRBJ1-2; D may be TRBD1 (6 bases). The CDR3 loop is CASSLAAGAGYGYTF. For the CDR3, the DNA is TGCGCCAGCAGCTTGGCGGCAGGGGCTGGCTATGGCTACACCTTC.